What follows describes a single T cell receptor (beta chain). This clonotype was seen at least ten times. Its antigen is currently not known. No base qualities exist here, and no much larger clone lies one base off it. The entry originates in a study of tumor-infiltrating lymphocytes in primary liver carcinoma (dated by TCRdb to about 2017). Study-wide context: Of the five patients, three men and two women aged 30 to 69 years, four had hepatocellular carcinoma and one had combined HCC and intrahepatic cholangiocarcinoma. The tumors of the five patients were staged as T1-T3 N0M0, with maximum diameters ranging from roughly 4 to 10 cm. Roughly 3.5 to 8 million productive TCRbeta reads were obtained per sample, and no significant difference in read depth was found between tissue types. TCRbeta repertoire sequencing, expression microarrays and whole-exome sequencing were combined in the study across five regions of each liver tumor, with adjacent normal tissue and blood also included. A total of 35 or so specimens from 5 patients, comprising approximately 25 tumor regions, 5 adjacent noncancerous liver tissues and 5 peripheral blood samples, were covered by TCRbeta repertoire sequencing. To link TCRbeta repertoire diversity with the local molecular phenotype, the roughly 23 tumor region samples were profiled using Agilent mRNA microarrays. Technical replicate repertoires showed high reproducibility, with mean shared-clone rates around 0.9 and correlation coefficients above 0.95. What the study reported, not specific to this receptor: Repertoire overlap was found to be higher between tumor regions (mean around 35%) than between tumor-adjacent (about 17%) or tumor-blood (14%) pairs, consistent with antigen-driven expansion. Only about 7.5-25% of top clones were present in all five regions of a tumor, suggesting spatial heterogeneity of tumor-infiltrating T cells. The top 250 clones made up a significantly larger repertoire fraction in tumors than in blood (p = 0.039). Because the samples were bulk and unsorted, CD4+ and CD8+ T cell repertoires could not be compared. Because sequencing covered only the TCR beta chain and unpaired alpha chains were not captured, true repertoire diversity is likely underestimated. The study included only a few patients, and the authors note findings should be validated in a larger study.

Taken from the germline V gene, the CDR1 and CDR2 loops are SGHAT and FQNNGV. V has 1 base trimmed and J has 5 bases trimmed; junction bases matching no gene number 3. The CDR3 holds 15 amino acids from the cysteine to the phenylalanine. The retained sequence is limited to the CDR3, 45 bases, with the frame set at the first base. TCRbeta-specific cDNA was reverse-transcribed from 500 to 550 ng total RNA using a constant-region primer and ProtoScript II reverse transcriptase. Construction of the TCRbeta libraries relied on three nested rounds of multiplex PCR, following a slightly modified ARM-PCR procedure. Multiplex TRBV1-TRBV30 forward primers and a Cbeta reverse primer were used in the first two PCR rounds, each of which was run for around 10 cycles. Sample barcodes and Illumina adapters were attached in a final 25-cycle PCR using Deep VentR polymerase. Before sequencing, amplicons of 200-500 bp were purified from gel using a QIAquick gel extraction kit. TCRbeta amplicons were sequenced on an Illumina HiSeq 2500 with 250-bp paired-end reads. Processing in the source paper ran as follows. Trimmomatic v0.33 was used to quality-trim the reads, and FLASH v1.2.11 was used to merge paired reads so that full CDR3 sequences could be recovered. MiGEC v1.2.1b assigned V, D and J germline segments to the rearranged TCRbeta sequences. VDJtools v1.0.0 computed clonotype statistics and Shannon-Wiener diversity indices. Except for diversity analysis, only the 250 most abundant clonotypes of each sample were used in subsequent analyses to reduce sampling bias. Using fastp at Q25 and MiXCR, TCRdb reprocessed the public reads and kept productive beta chains. Entries that share a CDR3 protein sequence are merged under the most common genes and DNA. These V and J calls are TCRdb output, not the study's own analysis. This sample is represented by 52,000 or so distinct CDR3 sequences; around 77% of them were singletons. Around 22% of the sample belongs to the ten largest clones.

Without any cell sorting, total RNA and DNA were extracted together from approximately 20-30 mg of bulk tissue using the AllPrep DNA/RNA mini kit. Roughly five patients with histopathologically diagnosed primary liver carcinoma underwent surgical resection in China between November 2015 and 2016. Patients had chronic HBV infection and were treatment-naive at sampling. Each tumor was sampled at five spatially separated regions: the superior, inferior, left-lateral and right-lateral poles and the tumor centre. According to histology, viable tumor cells made up more than 85% of every tumor sample. Pieces of fresh tumor and adjacent tissue were cut in half, with one half kept in RNAlater at -80 degrees C and the other half sent for histology.

The sequenced sample consisted of liver tumor tissue from sampling region 5. In the paper's terms, the cell subset or site label means: tumor region T5, tumor centre. The sequence was collected from a middle-aged man with primary liver carcinoma and hepatitis B virus infection. The V gene is TRBV11-2 and the J gene is TRBJ2-3; TRBD2 aligns with 10 central bases. The nucleotide sequence is TGTGCCAGCAGCTTAGGGCGACTAGCGGGAGATACGCAGTATTTT. This sequence encodes CASSLGRLAGDTQYF.